These T cell receptor beta chains were read from a single sample in a study of CD8 T cells in ankylosing spondylitis. TCRdb processed the 5' RACE reads anew with MiXCR; each CDR3 protein has one entry. The sample records 340,000 or so distinct CDR3 sequences, about 14% being singletons. The material sequenced was blood, either unsorted or a sorted T cell fraction (not recorded which). The receptors shown here come from a male donor with ankylosing spondylitis or in good health (not recorded which). The CDR3 runs from the conserved cysteine through the conserved F or W. D genes are given only for firm matches. Rows give clone size only sometimes, using once, few, many, or a class for an expanded clone.

clone size: -
D gene: -
J gene: TRBJ2-7
V gene: TRBV5-6
CDR3 length: 14
CDR3 protein: CASSPHLVTYEQYF
CDR3 DNA: TGTGCCAGCAGCCCCCACCTGGTAACCTACGAGCAGTACTTC

clone size: few
D gene: -
J gene: TRBJ1-4
V gene: TRBV3-1
CDR3 length: 16
CDR3 protein: CASSLLAADANEKLFF
CDR3 DNA: TGTGCCAGCAGCCTCCTAGCCGCAGACGCTAATGAAAAACTGTTTTTT

clone size: few
D gene: -
J gene: TRBJ2-7
V gene: TRBV5-1
CDR3 length: 14
CDR3 protein: CASSPPNKPHEQYF
CDR3 DNA: TGCGCCAGCAGTCCCCCGAATAAACCCCACGAGCAGTACTTC

clone size: few
D gene: TRBD2
J gene: TRBJ2-7
V gene: TRBV4-1
CDR3 length: 17
CDR3 protein: CASSQRPGTSGTSEQYF
CDR3 DNA: TGCGCCAGCAGCCAAAGACCCGGGACTAGCGGGACAAGTGAGCAGTACTTC

clone size: -
D gene: -
J gene: TRBJ2-7
V gene: TRBV18
CDR3 length: 13
CDR3 protein: CASSPTVSPTQYF
CDR3 DNA: TGTGCCAGCTCACCGACAGTTAGCCCTACGCAGTACTTC

clone size: -
D gene: -
J gene: TRBJ1-1
V gene: TRBV7-9
CDR3 length: 14
CDR3 protein: CASSYLNSNTEAFF
CDR3 DNA: TGTGCCAGCAGCTATTTAAACTCGAACACTGAAGCTTTCTTT

clone size: few
D gene: -
J gene: TRBJ2-1
V gene: TRBV5-6
CDR3 length: 15
CDR3 protein: CASSPTLRTYNEQFF
CDR3 DNA: TGTGCCAGCAGCCCTACCCTACGGACTTACAATGAGCAGTTCTTC

clone size: few
D gene: -
J gene: TRBJ1-1
V gene: TRBV25-1
CDR3 length: 18
CDR3 protein: CASSGEAVWAGGETEAFF
CDR3 DNA: TGTGCCAGCAGTGGAGAGGCTGTGTGGGCGGGGGGTGAAACTGAAGCTTTCTTT

clone size: -
D gene: -
J gene: TRBJ2-7
V gene: TRBV5-1
CDR3 length: 15
CDR3 protein: CASSLESVSTYEQYF
CDR3 DNA: TGCGCCAGCAGCTTGGAGAGTGTCAGCACCTACGAGCAGTACTTC

clone size: many
D gene: -
J gene: TRBJ2-3
V gene: TRBV5-1
CDR3 length: 15
CDR3 protein: CASSSSAGVTDTQYF
CDR3 DNA: TGCGCCAGCAGTTCTAGCGCCGGAGTCACAGATACGCAGTATTTT

clone size: few
D gene: -
J gene: TRBJ1-5
V gene: TRBV16
CDR3 length: 14
CDR3 protein: CASSQSGRDQLQHF
CDR3 DNA: TGTGCCAGCAGCCAATCGGGAAGAGATCAGCTCCAGCATTTT

clone size: few
D gene: -
J gene: TRBJ1-1
V gene: TRBV20-1
CDR3 length: 13
CDR3 protein: CSARVEMNTEAFF
CDR3 DNA: TGCAGTGCTAGAGTGGAAATGAACACTGAAGCTTTCTTT

clone size: -
D gene: TRBD1
J gene: TRBJ1-1
V gene: TRBV6-4
CDR3 length: 16
CDR3 protein: CASRPGTGALNTEAFF
CDR3 DNA: TGTGCCAGCAGACCCGGGACAGGGGCTTTGAACACTGAAGCTTTCTTT

clone size: -
D gene: TRBD2
J gene: TRBJ2-3
V gene: TRBV7-2
CDR3 length: 15
CDR3 protein: CASSSSGARLDTQYF
CDR3 DNA: TGTGCCAGCAGCTCTAGCGGGGCTCGCTTGGATACGCAGTATTTT

clone size: -
D gene: -
J gene: TRBJ2-1
V gene: TRBV18
CDR3 length: 15
CDR3 protein: CASSSGTPQANEQFF
CDR3 DNA: TGTGCCAGCTCATCCGGGACCCCACAGGCCAATGAGCAGTTCTTC